Listed below are T cell receptor beta chains from one sample, sequenced in a study of cytomegalovirus exposure and HLA in healthy donors. Here immunoSEQ multiplex PCR was the method, and the copy in TCRdb shows in-frame clones only, minus some. The top ten clones hold approximately 5.6% of a sample with about 110,000 clones, roughly 84% of them seen once. The sequenced sample was PBMCs. The receptor set was obtained from a man younger than 45 in good health and CMV-seropositive. CDR3s include the opening cysteine and the closing phenylalanine or tryptophan. A D gene is named only where the DNA matches it firmly. Clone sizes are given selectively: once, few, many, or a class where the clone is expanded.

-,TRBV4-2,TRBJ2-2,-,TGTGCCAGCAGCCAAGAGGACAGGAACACCGGGGAGCTGTTTTTT,CASSQEDRNTGELFF
-,TRBV5-6,TRBJ1-3,-,TGTGCCAGCAACCTGGACCGGGGGGGCCTTGAAAACACCATATATTTT,CASNLDRGGLENTIYF
once,TRBV15,TRBJ2-7,-,TGTGCCACCAGCAGAGGAGGTGGCGGTTCCTACGAGCAGTACTTC,CATSRGGGGSYEQYF
-,TRBV19,TRBJ2-3,-,TGTGCCAGTAGTACACGGGATTACACAGATACGCAGTATTTT,CASSTRDYTDTQYF
-,TRBV2,TRBJ2-3,TRBD2,TGTGCCAGCAGTGAGCCCAGCGGGGGGGCAGATACGCAGTATTTT,CASSEPSGGADTQYF
-,TRBV29-1,TRBJ2-7,TRBD1,TGCAGCGTAGCAGGGGGCTACGAGCAGTACTTC,CSVAGGYEQYF
-,TRBV11-3,TRBJ2-7,-,TGTGCCAGCAGCTTACTCGGGGACTCCTACGAGCAGTACTTC,CASSLLGDSYEQYF
-,TRBV10-3,TRBJ1-2,-,TGTGCCATCAGTGAAAGAGGCGGCTATGGCTACACCTTC,CAISERGGYGYTF
-,TRBV5-6,TRBJ2-7,-,TGTGCCAGCAGCTTGGGGCATACGAACTACGAGCAGTACTTC,CASSLGHTNYEQYF
-,TRBV5-1,TRBJ2-2,-,TGCGCCAGCAGATATCCCCCCGGGACTGGGAACACCGGGGAGCTGTTTTTT,CASRYPPGTGNTGELFF
-,TRBV30,TRBJ2-7,TRBD2,TGTGCCTGGAGTGTAGCTAGCGGGGCCTCCGAGCAGTACTTC,CAWSVASGASEQYF
-,TRBV6-1,TRBJ2-1,TRBD2,TGTGCCAGCAGTGTTGGCGGGGGTCTAGGGGAGCAGTTCTTC,CASSVGGGLGEQFF
-,TRBV5-1,TRBJ2-7,-,TGCGCCAGCAGCGTACAGGGCGAGACCTACGAGCAGTACTTC,CASSVQGETYEQYF
-,TRBV10-3,TRBJ2-1,TRBD1,TGTGCCATCAGTGAGGACAGGGCCATGAATGAGCAGTTCTTC,CAISEDRAMNEQFF
-,TRBV6-4,TRBJ2-3,TRBD2,TGTGCCAGCAGCGCAACTAGCGGGGGGCCCACAGATACGCAGTATTTT,CASSATSGGPTDTQYF
-,TRBV30,TRBJ1-6,TRBD1,TGTGCCTGGAGTGTTGACCGTTCGGGACAGGGAAATTCACCCCTCCACTTT,CAWSVDRSGQGNSPLHF
-,TRBV25-1,TRBJ2-7,TRBD2,TGTGCCAGCAGTGCCCCTGGGACTAGCGGGTTCTCCTACGAGCAGTACTTC,CASSAPGTSGFSYEQYF
-,TRBV7-9,TRBJ2-3,-,TGTGCCAGCAGCTTAGGGACACTATACACAGATACGCAGTATTTT,CASSLGTLYTDTQYF
-,TRBV27,TRBJ1-1,TRBD1,TGTGCCAGCAGTTTAGGACAGGGCGTCACTGAAGCTTTCTTT,CASSLGQGVTEAFF
-,TRBV6-4,TRBJ2-6,-,TGTGCCAGCAGTGTATGCTCGGGGAGACAAATCTCTGGGGCCAACGTCCTGACTTTC,CASSVCSGRQISGANVLTF
-,TRBV9,TRBJ1-2,-,TGTGCCAGCAGCGTAGACACCTACTATGGCTACACCTTT,CASSVDTYYGYTF
-,TRBV28,TRBJ2-1,-,TGTGCCAGCAGTTTTCCGGTCAATGAGCAGTTCTTC,CASSFPVNEQFF
few,TRBV5-4,TRBJ2-6,-,TGTGCCAGCAGCTTAACAGGGACTGGGGCCAACGTCCTGACTTTC,CASSLTGTGANVLTF
-,TRBV7-9,TRBJ2-7,-,TGTGCCAGCAGCGGTAAAACCAGGGGAATCGGCGAGCAGTACTTC,CASSGKTRGIGEQYF
-,TRBV23-1,TRBJ2-1,TRBD2,TGCGCCAGCAGTCCCCGGACTAGCGGGGGGACTTACAATGAGCAGTTCTTC,CASSPRTSGGTYNEQFF
-,TRBV5-1,TRBJ2-5,TRBD1,TGCGCCAGCAGCCCCATGACAGGGGAATTGGTAGAGACCCAGTACTTC,CASSPMTGELVETQYF
-,TRBV9,TRBJ2-3,TRBD1,TGTGCCAGCAGCGTAGCCACAGGGGCTGGCACAGATACGCAGTATTTT,CASSVATGAGTDTQYF
once,TRBV19,TRBJ2-7,-,TGTGCCAGTAGTATAGGGCCCAACTACGAGCAGTACTTC,CASSIGPNYEQYF
-,TRBV4-1,TRBJ2-2,TRBD2,TGCGCCAGCAGCCAAGTGCTAGCGGGAAACACCGGGGAGCTGTTTTTT,CASSQVLAGNTGELFF
-,TRBV6-6,TRBJ1-1,-,TGTGCCAGCAGTTACTCGACAGAGAACACTGAAGCTTTCTTT,CASSYSTENTEAFF
-,TRBV2,TRBJ2-5,TRBD2,TGTGCCAGCGTGGCGGAAAGGAGCGGGGATGAGACCCAGTACTTC,CASVAERSGDETQYF
-,TRBV19,TRBJ2-3,-,TGTGCCACTTCACAGGGCCCAGATACGCAGTATTTT,CATSQGPDTQYF
-,TRBV6-1,TRBJ1-2,-,TGTGCCAGCAATCCGACAAAGCCAAACACCTTC,CASNPTKPNTF
-,TRBV6-5,TRBJ2-5,TRBD1,TGTGCCAGCAGTTCCCCGGGACAGGGGAAGGAGACCCAGTACTTC,CASSSPGQGKETQYF
-,TRBV7-7,TRBJ2-1,TRBD1,TGTGCCAGCAGCTTAAGTACAGGGGTCAATGAGCAGTTCTTC,CASSLSTGVNEQFF
once,TRBV10-3,TRBJ2-7,TRBD1,TGTGCCATCAGTGAGGGGCAGGGGGTAGGCGAGCAGTACTTC,CAISEGQGVGEQYF
-,TRBV9,TRBJ2-5,TRBD2,TGTGCCAGCAGCGTAGGACTAGCGGGGGTAGAGACCCAGTACTTC,CASSVGLAGVETQYF
-,TRBV4-1,TRBJ2-3,-,TGCGCCAGCAGCCAGGAACCGACAGGTTCGGATACGCAGTATTTT,CASSQEPTGSDTQYF
-,TRBV5-4,TRBJ1-2,-,TGTGCCAGCAGCTTGGTGGGGGACTTCTATGGCTACACCTTC,CASSLVGDFYGYTF
-,TRBV19,TRBJ2-7,TRBD1,TGTGCCAGTAGTATAGCGGCACAGGGGGCTCACGAGCAGTACTTC,CASSIAAQGAHEQYF
-,TRBV6-5,TRBJ2-7,-,TGTGCCAGCAGTACAACAGGGTTATCCTACGAGCAGTACTTC,CASSTTGLSYEQYF